These 29 T cell receptor beta chains came from one sample sequenced in a study of cytomegalovirus exposure and HLA in healthy donors. The PCR was carried out with 60 Vbeta primers and 13 Jbeta primers. Method: immunoSEQ multiplex PCR; TCRdb's copy keeps in-frame clones and lacks some. The data show roughly 110,000 clones, over 55% seen once. Material: PBMCs. These receptors all stem from a female donor in good health and CMV-seronegative.

The rearrangement joins TRBV2 to TRBJ2-1, with D unclear. Trimming shortened V by 7 bases and J by 3 bases, and 13 bases separated the two germline ends. The CDR3 has 14 residues. From germline, CDR1 is SNHLY and CDR2 FYNNEI. The CDR3 spells CASTGSIHYNEQFF. In nucleotides, the CDR3 is TGTGCCAGCACCGGTAGCATTCACTACAATGAGCAGTTCTTC.

CDR3 sequence: CASPDRSTGTQYF. DNA of the CDR3: TGTGCCAGCCCAGACAGGTCGACGGGGACCCAGTACTTC. The gene calls are TRBV28 and TRBJ2-5, with D possibly being TRBD1 (6 bases). The germline V and J ends were trimmed by 8 bases and 7 bases, with 17 bases remaining between them. Germline values: CDR1 MDHEN, CDR2 SYDVKM. CDR3 length: 13 residues.

The rearrangement joins TRBV5-5 to TRBJ2-1; 9 nucleotides match TRBD2. The CDR3 has 15 amino acids. Germline CDR1 SGHKS, CDR2 YYEKEE (reference sequence). Trimming at V came to 7 bases and at J to 8 bases, leaving 13 bases not matched to a gene. CDR3 nucleotide sequence: TGTGCCAGCGTGCCTCGCGGGAGGGCCGGTGATGAGCAGTTCTTC. Translated: CASVPRGRAGDEQFF.

This clone was picked up a small number of times. This chain joins TRBV19 and TRBJ1-4; 8 bases are shared with TRBD1. Germline CDR1 is LNHDA and CDR2 is SQIVND (reference sequence). The length of the CDR3 is 17 residues. With V trimmed by 5 bases and J by 7 bases, 15 bases remained unmatched. The CDR3 spells CASSPATGATRSEKLFF. In DNA form, the CDR3 reads TGTGCCAGTAGTCCAGCGACAGGGGCCACACGGAGTGAAAAACTGTTTTTT.

The chain carries TRBV19 and TRBJ2-2; 7 bases are shared with TRBD1. The germline V gene has CDR1 LNHDA and CDR2 SQIVND (reference sequence). The CDR3 totals 16 residues. J was trimmed by 0 bases and V by 4 bases; bases with no gene match: 5. The CDR3 loop is CASSTPTGTNTGELFF. The CDR3 DNA reads as TGTGCCAGTAGTACCCCGACAGGGACGAACACCGGGGAGCTGTTTTTT.

The rearrangement joins TRBV6-5 to TRBJ1-1; D is uncertain. Germline V CDR1 and CDR2: MNHEY, SVGAGI. The V and J ends lost 5 bases and 6 bases respectively, with 16 bases between them. This CDR3 region has 14 residues. As DNA, the CDR3 is TGTGCCAGCAGTCTCTCTACCCCGAGGGCTGAAGCTTTCTTT. Residues: CASSLSTPRAEAFF.

CDR3 in amino acids: CASSYGGRQYEQYF. As DNA, the CDR3 is TGTGCCAGCAGTTACGGCGGGAGGCAGTACGAGCAGTACTTC. V and J are TRBV6-5 and TRBJ2-7; TRBD2 matches at 8 bases. Looked up from germline, CDR1 is MNHEY and CDR2 is SVGAGI. V shed 2 bases and J 4 bases; nucleotides not matched to a gene: 4. The CDR3 has 14 amino acids.

The genes are TRBV11-3 and TRBJ2-1; D call uncertain. V was cut by 3 bases and J by 5 bases, with 5 bases left in between. The CDR3 totals 12 residues. The germline CDR1 and CDR2 sequences are SGHNT and YENEEA. The CDR3 sequence is CASSFTDNEQFF. CDR3 coding DNA: TGTGCCAGCAGCTTCACAGACAATGAGCAGTTCTTC.

In this sample, this clone turned up a few times. The gene calls are TRBV4-1 and TRBJ2-3; 13 bases are shared with TRBD2. The CDR3 totals 16 residues. With V trimmed by 3 bases and J by 7 bases, 7 bases remained unmatched. Germline CDR1 reads MGHRA; CDR2 reads YSYEKL. The CDR3 region is CASSQHGTSGINTQYF. The DNA of the CDR3 is TGCGCCAGCAGCCAGCACGGGACTAGCGGGATAAATACGCAGTATTTT.

The chain combines TRBV19 with TRBJ2-7; D perhaps matches TRBD2 (5 bases). This CDR3 has 14 amino acids. The V and J ends lost 2 bases and 2 bases respectively, with 10 bases between them. From germline, CDR1 is LNHDA and CDR2 SQIVND (reference sequence). The CDR3 loop reads CASSIRAGTYEQYF. The CDR3 region has the DNA TGTGCCAGTAGTATACGAGCCGGGACCTACGAGCAGTACTTC.

The chain recombines TRBV2 with TRBJ2-7; no clear D. The V end was cut by 2 bases, the J end by 1 base, with 6 bases between. The CDR3 is made up of 13 amino acids. The germline V gene encodes CDR1 SNHLY and CDR2 FYNNEI. CDR3 DNA sequence: TGTGCCAGCAGTGAACTGAGGTCCTACGAGCAGTACTTC. Residues: CASSELRSYEQYF.

With respect to this clone: The junction and the germline gene differ at one end; a read error may be behind it. The chain uses TRBV4-1 and TRBJ2-7; D not certain. The CDR3 length is 16 residues. Germline V lookup: CDR1 MGHRA, CDR2 YSYEKL. Written as DNA, the CDR3 is TGCGCCAGCAGCCAAATTATAGTGAGGAGCTCCTACGAACAGTACTTC. Translating it yields CASSQIIVRSSYEQYF.

The chain carries TRBV2 and TRBJ2-2, with D maybe TRBD2 (5 bases). Germline-derived CDR1 and CDR2 are SNHLY and FYNNEI. CDR3 length: 16 amino acids. V was cut by 2 bases and J by 5 bases, with 15 bases left in between. Here the CDR3 DNA reads TGTGCCAGCAGTGAAATCCGAGGGCTCGGGACCGGGGAGCTGTTTTTT. Its protein product is CASSEIRGLGTGELFF.

J is TRBJ2-1 and V is TRBV30; D is uncertain. Germline loops: CDR1 GTSNPN, CDR2 SVGIG (reference sequence). Between the trimmed V and J ends, which lost 3 bases and 6 bases, there was a span of 12 bases. The CDR3 is made up of 13 amino acids. The CDR3 loop is CAWSAIRSNEQFF. The CDR3 region has the DNA TGTGCCTGGAGCGCAATAAGGAGCAATGAGCAGTTCTTC.

In this sample, this clone turned up a few times. Here the CDR3 reads CASTHSRSGANVLTF. The CDR3 DNA reads TGTGCCAGTACCCACAGCCGCTCTGGGGCCAACGTCCTGACTTTC. This rearrangement joins TRBV19 to TRBJ2-6; unclear D gene. The V gene lost 7 bases and the J gene lost 0 bases, with 10 bases spanning the gap. CDR1 is LNHDA, CDR2 SQIVND, per germline (reference sequence). The CDR3 loop spans 15 amino acids.

The chain carries TRBV4-1 and TRBJ1-4; 8 bases match TRBD1. CDR3 length: 17 residues. Germline loops: CDR1 MGHRA, CDR2 YSYEKL. V gave up 3 bases and J gave up 6 bases; unmatched junction bases: 12. The DNA of the CDR3 is TGCGCCAGCAGCCATGGCAGGGGGCAATTTGTTGATGAAAAACTGTTTTTT. It is translated as CASSHGRGQFVDEKLFF.

CDR3 sequence: CASSPGLAGRETQYF. CDR3 in DNA: TGTGCCAGCAGCCCGGGACTAGCGGGAAGAGAGACCCAGTACTTC. This rearrangement joins TRBV11-3 to TRBJ2-5, with 13 bases matching TRBD2. Germline V lookup: CDR1 SGHNT, CDR2 YENEEA. The CDR3 has 15 amino acids. With 5 bases clipped from V and 4 bases from J, the junction kept 4 bases outside the gene matches.

The rearrangement links TRBV9 to TRBJ1-5; 9 nucleotides match TRBD1. The junction had 6 bases not matched to a gene; V was cut back by 3 bases and J by 5 bases. Germline-derived CDR1 and CDR2 are SGDLS and YYNGEE. The CDR3 runs to 15 residues. CDR3 nucleotides: TGTGCCAGCAGCGGCGGGACAGGGAGGGATCAGCCCCAGCATTTT. Translating gives CASSGGTGRDQPQHF. The entire variable domain, with the rest obtained from reference TRBV9 and TRBJ1-5, is as follows: DSGVTQTPKHLITATGQRVTLRCSPRSGDLSVYWYQQSLDQGLQFLIQYYNGEERAKGNILERFSAQQFPDLHSELNLSSLELGDSALYFCASSGGTGRDQPQHFGDGTRLSIL.

This clone has just a few counts. The V and J genes are TRBV10-3 and TRBJ2-3, with TRBD1 identical over 10 bases. The V gene's germline CDR1 is ENHRY and CDR2 SYGVKD. This CDR3 has 14 amino acids. With 5 bases clipped from V and 5 bases from J, the junction kept 4 bases outside the gene matches. The CDR3 nucleotides read TGTGCCATCAGTTACGACAGGGGGCGAGATACGCAGTATTTT. It translates to CAISYDRGRDTQYF.

V is TRBV11-2 and J is TRBJ2-7, with TRBD1 identical over 11 bases. Trimming cost V 6 bases and J 3 bases; bases outside gene matches: 13. Germline values: CDR1 SGHAT, CDR2 FQNNGV. CDR3 length equals 17 residues. This chain's CDR3 is CASSFPPAGTGGYEQYF. The CDR3 DNA follows: TGTGCCAGCAGTTTCCCCCCCGCCGGGACAGGGGGCTACGAGCAGTACTTC.

The chain employs TRBV15 and TRBJ1-2, with 10 bases matching TRBD1. V was pared by 5 bases and J by 4 bases, with 4 bases of the junction left unmatched. This CDR3 comprises 14 residues. Germline values: CDR1 LNHNV, CDR2 YYDKDF (reference sequence). This CDR3 reads CATSGTGVPYGYTF. CDR3 coding DNA: TGTGCCACCAGCGGGACAGGGGTGCCCTATGGCTACACCTTC.

V gene TRBV10-3 combines with J gene TRBJ1-2, with D possibly matching TRBD1 (6 bases). Germline V gene data show CDR1 as ENHRY and CDR2 as SYGVKD. V was trimmed by 4 bases and J by 3 bases, leaving 18 bases between them. The CDR3 has 16 amino acids. The CDR3 here is CAISVGREQGYYGYTF. CDR3 DNA sequence: TGTGCCATCAGTGTCGGTCGGGAACAGGGATACTATGGCTACACCTTC.

This chain connects TRBV6-6 to TRBJ1-4; D is undetermined. Trimming shortened V by 6 bases and J by 2 bases, and 13 bases separated the two germline ends. CDR1 MNHNY and CDR2 SVGAGI come from the germline V gene (reference sequence). The CDR3 runs to 15 residues. The CDR3 sequence is CASRPRRVTNEKLFF. DNA for the CDR3: TGTGCCAGCAGGCCCCGGCGGGTCACTAATGAAAAACTGTTTTTT.

This clone has only a few counts. The J gene is TRBJ2-3, the V gene TRBV2; 10 nucleotides line up with TRBD2. From germline, CDR1 is SNHLY and CDR2 FYNNEI. CDR3 size: 18 residues. V was clipped by 2 bases and J by 5 bases; unmatched bases: 13. The CDR3 protein is CASSEKLAGVLSIDTQYF. CDR3 bases: TGTGCCAGCAGTGAAAAGCTAGCGGGAGTATTAAGTATAGATACGCAGTATTTT.

This clone was found a few times. The chain combines TRBV28 with TRBJ1-1; 10 bases line up with TRBD1. The CDR3 spans 18 residues. Germline V gene sequence: CDR1 MDHEN, CDR2 SYDVKM. Losses at the gene ends were 5 bases for V and 5 bases for J; bases not matched to a gene: 17. The DNA for the CDR3 is TGTGCCAGCAGTCATTATGGGGGACAGGGGAGTTTTGCTACTGAAGCTTTCTTT. This codes for CASSHYGGQGSFATEAFF.

V usage is TRBV19 and J usage is TRBJ1-5; D is possibly TRBD1 (6 bases). Trimming left V 6 bases short and J 1 base short, with 13 bases between. Germline V gene lookup returns CDR1 LNHDA and CDR2 SQIVND (reference sequence). The CDR3 is 15 residues long. The CDR3 region is CASRGPGDSNQPQHF. The DNA for the CDR3 is TGTGCCAGTAGAGGGCCAGGGGACAGCAATCAGCCCCAGCATTTT.

V is TRBV21-1 and J is TRBJ1-1; the table's D call TRBD1 went unverified against the DNA. TRBV21-1 is shown as a pseudogene. This CDR3 is 15 amino acids long. The CDR3 DNA follows: TGTGCCAGCAGCGCCCGGGACAGAGTGCATCCCGGAGCTTTCTTT. Amino acids: CASSARDRVHPGAFF.

The CDR3 DNA follows: TGCGCCAGCAGCTTTGGCGGGGAGTTGACTTTCTTT. It codes for CASSFGGELTFF. The rearrangement uses TRBV5-1 and TRBJ1-1; D call uncertain. Deletions cut 2 bases from V and 12 bases from J, with 14 bases between. Germline V CDR1 and CDR2: SGHRS, YFSETQ. The CDR3 spans 12 residues.

Worth noting for this clone: This specimen includes other DNA sequences encoding the same CDR3. V gene TRBV9 combines with J gene TRBJ2-3, with D possibly being TRBD2 (5 bases). Trimming removed 0 bases from V and 4 bases from J, with 9 bases in between. Germline CDR1 is SGDLS and CDR2 is YYNGEE. CDR3 length: 14 residues. The CDR3 DNA reads TGTGCCAGCAGCGTAGCTACTAGGGCAGATACGCAGTATTTT. Translation gives CASSVATRADTQYF.